This T cell receptor (beta chain) was profiled in a study of blood T cell repertoires in COVID-19. Study-wide background: The United States, Italy and Spain were the sources of the acute and convalescent COVID-19 samples.

Clones were sequenced by immunoSEQ multiplex PCR, and TCRdb holds only the in-frame ones, with some missing. Altogether a few hundred thousand clones are present, just under 90% being singletons, with the ten largest covering about 9.4%. This CDR3 has 13 residues. From germline, CDR1 is ENHRY and CDR2 SYGVKD. Trimming at V came to 2 bases and at J to 5 bases, leaving 1 base not matched to a gene. Clinical histories supplied by participants themselves formed the basis of cohort assignment. The recovered donors of Cohort 3 showed two negative PCRs, clearance, or symptom resolution. This TCR was recovered from a woman aged 45-65 years who had recovered from COVID-19. This chain connects TRBV10-3 to TRBJ2-3; 7 bases agree with TRBD2. The sequenced sample was PBMCs or T cells enriched from blood (not recorded which). CDR3 amino acids: CAISEQRGDTQYF. DNA of the CDR3: TGTGCCATCAGTGAGCAGCGGGGAGATACGCAGTATTTT.